These 26 T cell receptor beta chains were sequenced from one sample in a study of blood T cells in healthy people across ages. The use of a sample-barcoded 5' primer and a J-beta primer mix characterized a second PCR of about 6 to 11 cycles. From the 5' RACE reads, TCRdb called clonotypes with MiXCR, one entry per CDR3 protein. Of 550,000 to 750,000 distinct CDR3 sequences in the sample, 20% to 25% were seen once. The sequencing input was blood. These receptor sequences come from a man between 65 and 80 years old in good health.

This clonotype was seen only a few times. V is TRBV7-2 and J is TRBJ2-1; 10 nucleotides match TRBD2. The V gene end was trimmed by 5 bases and the J gene end by 4 bases; junction bases not matched to a gene: 5. CDR1 is SGHTA, CDR2 FQGNSA, per germline. CDR3 length: 15 amino acids. The CDR3 protein is CASSPSGSRYNEQFF. The DNA for the CDR3 is TGTGCCAGCAGCCCTAGCGGGAGTAGGTACAATGAGCAGTTCTTC.

J is TRBJ1-1 and V is TRBV29-1, with no clear D. V was clipped by 3 bases and J by 7 bases, with 9 bases between them. Germline V gene data show CDR1 as SQVTM and CDR2 as ANQGSEA. This CDR3 is 11 amino acids long. The CDR3 sequence is CSVESSIEAFF. DNA of the CDR3: TGCAGCGTTGAGAGCTCGATTGAAGCTTTCTTT.

Only a few counts were recorded for this clonotype. The chain recombines TRBV5-1 with TRBJ1-1; no clear D gene. Trimming cost V 0 bases and J 4 bases, with 10 bases left between them. The CDR3 totals 14 residues. Germline V gene data show CDR1 as SGHRS and CDR2 as YFSETQ. CDR3 DNA: TGCGCCAGCAGCTTGGTCGCTGAACGCACTGAAGCTTTCTTT. Protein product: CASSLVAERTEAFF.

Many counts were recorded for this clonotype. V is TRBV7-9 and J is TRBJ2-1, with D hard to call. V was pared by 1 base and J by 5 bases, with 6 bases between. Germline V gene lookup returns CDR1 SEHNR and CDR2 FQNEAQ (reference sequence). The CDR3 is 13 residues long. The CDR3 nucleotides are TGTGCCAGCAGCTTAGTGGCCGACAATGAGCAGTTCTTC. The encoded protein is CASSLVADNEQFF.

The chain links TRBV20-1 to TRBJ2-4, with 12 nucleotides matching TRBD2. The V segment lost 6 bases and the J segment 2 bases; nucleotides outside the gene matches: 26. Germline V gene sequence: CDR1 DFQATT, CDR2 SNEGSKA (reference sequence). The CDR3 loop spans 22 amino acids. This CDR3 is CSAPALGVSTSGGHLTKNIQYF. CDR3 in DNA: TGCAGTGCGCCCGCTCTCGGTGTTTCGACTAGCGGGGGCCATTTGACCAAAAACATTCAGTACTTC.

This clonotype was counted only a few times. This chain uses TRBV20-1 with TRBJ2-5, with D possibly TRBD2 on 7 matching bases. The V gene's germline CDR1 is DFQATT and CDR2 SNEGSKA (reference sequence). V lost 6 bases and J lost 2, with 13 bases in between. CDR3 length: 13 amino acids. Written as DNA, the CDR3 is TGCAGTGCGCAAGGGGGGGGACAAGAGACCCAGTACTTC. Translating gives CSAQGGGQETQYF.

About this clonotype: One end of the junction is discordant with germline, which a read error may explain. The rearrangement joins TRBV7-3 to TRBJ2-5, with D tentatively TRBD1 (5 bases). The J call may not be correct, given that the DNA end is closer to TRBJ2-1. CDR1 and CDR2 (germline): SGHTA, FQGTGA. This CDR3 is 13 amino acids long. The CDR3 here is CASSVTGSREQFF. As DNA, the CDR3 is TGTGCCAGCAGCGTAACAGGCTCAAGGGAGCAGTTCTTC.

The chain has TRBV10-2 and TRBJ2-1; the D is unclear. V shed 4 bases and J shed 4 bases, with 14 bases lying between them. The CDR3 contains 15 residues. Germline V CDR1 and CDR2: WSHSY, SAAADI. The CDR3 coding sequence is TGCGCCAGCAGTGTATCCCAATTGGGTTACAATGAGCAGTTCTTC. Translated, it gives CASSVSQLGYNEQFF.

This clonotype was observed a handful of times. This chain uses TRBV7-3 with TRBJ2-5, with D possibly matching TRBD1 (7 bases). The V end was cut by 5 bases, the J end by 5 bases, with 18 bases between. The CDR3 is 15 residues long. Germline loops: CDR1 SGHTA, CDR2 FQGTGA. This chain's CDR3 is CASSIRGAPAETQYF. In DNA, the CDR3 is TGTGCCAGCAGCATCAGGGGGGCTCCGGCTGAGACCCAGTACTTC.

The V gene is TRBV20-1, the J gene TRBJ2-1; 9 bases align to TRBD2. Germline values: CDR1 DFQATT, CDR2 SNEGSKA (reference sequence). J gave up 4 bases and V 5 bases, and 6 bases lay outside the gene matches. This CDR3 comprises 14 residues. In DNA, the CDR3 is TGCAGTGCTCCCTTAGCGGGAGTTTACAATGAGCAGTTCTTC. It yields the protein CSAPLAGVYNEQFF.

This clonotype was seen repeatedly, ten times or more. The rearrangement uses TRBV9 and TRBJ1-4, with D maybe TRBD1 (6 bases). The CDR3 has 14 residues. Trimming shortened V by 3 bases and J by 0 bases, and 6 bases separated the two germline ends. Germline values: CDR1 SGDLS, CDR2 YYNGEE. CDR3 sequence (DNA): TGTGCCAGCAGCGAGGGGGCAACTAATGAAAAACTGTTTTTT. Translated: CASSEGATNEKLFF.

The sample holds one count of this clonotype. This chain uses TRBV5-1 with TRBJ2-7; TRBD1 aligns across 7 bases. CDR3 length equals 15 residues. V lost 4 bases and J lost 3; bases outside the gene matches: 10. Germline values: CDR1 SGHRS, CDR2 YFSETQ. For the CDR3, the DNA is TGCGCCAGCAGCCAGGGGGACAGCTTTTACTACGAGCAGTACTTC. Its translation: CASSQGDSFYYEQYF.

This clonotype was observed a few times. This chain joins TRBV5-1 and TRBJ2-1, with TRBD2 identical over 9 bases. Germline trimming cut 0 bases from V and 5 bases from J; bases unmatched to any gene: 6. Germline CDR1 is SGHRS and CDR2 is YFSETQ. CDR3 size: 16 residues. The CDR3 DNA reads as TGCGCCAGCAGCTTGGGAGCGACTAGCGGCAACAATGAGCAGTTCTTC. Translating gives CASSLGATSGNNEQFF.

This clonotype was picked up a small number of times. The J gene is TRBJ2-5, the V gene TRBV6-2 or TRBV6-3; 7 bases match TRBD2. The CDR3 extends over 12 amino acids. Germline loops: CDR1 MNHEY, CDR2 SVGEGT. Trimming took 0 bases from V and 10 from J; bases not matched to a gene: 2. The CDR3 region is CASSYSWEGQYF. The CDR3 DNA sequence: TGTGCCAGCAGTTACTCTTGGGAGGGCCAGTACTTC.

This clonotype was seen a few times. The chain uses TRBV25-1 and TRBJ1-2, with 10 positions matching TRBD1. The germline V gene has CDR1 MGHDK and CDR2 SYGVNS. CDR3 length equals 14 residues. The trim removed 3 bases at V and 3 bases at J, leaving 1 base unmatched. CDR3 region: CASSETGGDYGYTF. The CDR3 DNA reads as TGTGCCAGCAGTGAGACAGGGGGCGACTATGGCTACACCTTC.

This clonotype showed up just a few times. The V call is TRBV6-1, the J call TRBJ1-1; 11 bases are a match to TRBD1. J lost 5 bases, V lost 3 bases, and 5 bases had no gene match. The germline CDR1 and CDR2 sequences are MNHNS and SASEGT. The CDR3 covers 15 residues. CDR3 sequence (DNA): TGTGCCAGCAGTGAGCAGGGACAGGGGGGGACTGAAGCTTTCTTT. Translated, it gives CASSEQGQGGTEAFF.

This chain connects TRBV3-1 to TRBJ2-1; D possibly corresponds to TRBD1 (6 bases). The closer fit of TRBJ2-7 to the DNA end suggests the J call may be wrong. The CDR3 has 15 residues. CDR1 and CDR2 from the germline V gene are LGHDT and YNNKEL (reference sequence). The CDR3 sequence: CASSPDRTRSYEQYF. In DNA form, the CDR3 reads TGTGCCAGCAGCCCCGACAGGACCCGTTCCTACGAGCAGTACTTC.

This clonotype appeared a few times. The V gene is TRBV20-1, the J gene TRBJ2-1, with 15 bases that match TRBD2. The J segment lost 7 bases and the V segment lost 6 bases, leaving 13 bases of the junction unmatched. The germline gives CDR1 DFQATT, CDR2 SNEGSKA (reference sequence). CDR3 length equals 17 residues. The CDR3, as DNA: TGCAGTGCCCGGACTAGCGGGAGGGCCGTTACGGGGAATGAGCAGTTCTTC. Its translation: CSARTSGRAVTGNEQFF.

This clonotype was detected ten times or more. The gene calls are TRBV28 and TRBJ2-1; perhaps TRBD2 as D (5 bases). The length of the CDR3 is 13 residues. The germline gives CDR1 MDHEN, CDR2 SYDVKM. V lost 8 bases, J lost 5 bases, and 13 bases lay in between. CDR3 nucleotides: TGTGCCAGCGGCGGGCTCTATGACAATGAGCAGTTCTTC. The encoded protein is CASGGLYDNEQFF.

This clonotype came up a few times. This chain uses TRBV28 with TRBJ1-4, with TRBD1 matching over 8 bases. Germline V gene data show CDR1 as MDHEN and CDR2 as SYDVKM. Trimming cost V 5 bases and J 7 bases; bases outside gene matches: 6. This CDR3 contains 14 residues. CDR3 amino acids: CASSAPTGGEKLFF. For the CDR3, the DNA is TGTGCCAGCAGTGCCCCCACAGGGGGTGAAAAACTGTTTTTT. Drawing the rest from reference TRBV28 and TRBJ1-4, the complete variable domain is DVKVTQSSRYLVKRTGEKVFLECVQDMDHENMFWYRQDPGLGLRLIYFSYDVKMKEKGDIPEGYSVSREKKERFSLILESASTNQTSMYLCASSAPTGGEKLFFGSGTQLSVL.

This clonotype appeared a few times. V is TRBV7-9 and J is TRBJ2-5; 7 bases agree with TRBD2. The CDR3 runs 15 residues. Germline V gene lookup returns CDR1 SEHNR and CDR2 FQNEAQ (reference sequence). With V trimmed by 1 base and J by 10 bases, 12 bases remained unmatched. CDR3: CASSLVDGTNSIQYF. The CDR3 region has the DNA TGTGCCAGCAGCTTAGTTGATGGGACTAACTCGATCCAGTACTTC. Together with reference TRBV7-9 and TRBJ2-5, the CDR3 gives the full variable domain: DTGVSQNPRHKITKRGQNVTFRCDPISEHNRLYWYRQTLGQGPEFLTYFQNEAQLEKSRLLSDRFSAERPKGSFSTLEIQRTEQGDSAMYLCASSLVDGTNSIQYFGPGTRLLVL.

A word on this clonotype: At one end, the junction sequence differs from germline, possibly due to a read error. The chain couples TRBV5-5 to TRBJ2-5, with D maybe TRBD2 (5 bases). Germline V lookup: CDR1 SGHKS, CDR2 YYEKEE (reference sequence). This CDR3 has 14 amino acids. The CDR3 here is CANSLVLAEETQYF. Written as DNA, the CDR3 is TGTGCCAACAGCTTGGTTCTAGCAGAAGAGACCCAGTACTTC.

V gene TRBV20-1 combines with J gene TRBJ2-3; D is possibly TRBD2 (5 bases). V lost 3 bases to trimming and J lost 4 bases, with 14 bases between them. Germline CDR1 DFQATT, CDR2 SNEGSKA (reference sequence). This CDR3 has 14 residues. CDR3 residues: CSASDGGPPDTQYF. The CDR3, as DNA: TGCAGTGCTAGTGACGGAGGTCCCCCAGATACGCAGTATTTT.

This chain uses TRBV11-2 with TRBJ2-1; D gene unclear. Per the germline V gene, CDR1 is SGHAT and CDR2 is FQNNGV. Trimming stripped 0 bases from V and 12 bases from J, with 9 bases between. The CDR3 is 12 residues long. Here the CDR3 reads CASSLDLGGQFF. CDR3 DNA: TGTGCCAGCAGCTTAGACCTTGGTGGGCAGTTCTTC.

This clonotype turned up a few times. The rearrangement uses TRBV20-1 and TRBJ2-1; the D is unclear. Germline V gene data show CDR1 as DFQATT and CDR2 as SNEGSKA (reference sequence). Trimming left V 3 bases short and J 11 bases short, with 8 bases between. The CDR3 length is 10 residues. The CDR3 reads CSASEVQQFF. The CDR3 DNA follows: TGCAGTGCTAGTGAGGTCCAGCAGTTCTTC.

The chain has TRBV7-2 and TRBJ2-3; 7 bases line up with TRBD2. The CDR3 consists of 14 residues. J gave up 3 bases and V 5 bases, and 5 bases lay outside the gene matches. Germline V CDR1 and CDR2: SGHTA, FQGNSA. CDR3 sequence: CASSAGDGTDTQYF. In nucleotides, the CDR3 is TGTGCCAGCAGCGCGGGAGATGGGACAGATACGCAGTATTTT. The variable domain in full, with the rest retrieved from reference TRBV7-2 and TRBJ2-3, is GAGVSQSPSNKVTEKGKDVELRCDPISGHTALYWYRQSLGQGLEFLIYFQGNSAPDKSGLPSDRFSAERTGGSVSTLTIQRTQQEDSAVYLCASSAGDGTDTQYFGPGTRLTVL.